This T cell receptor (beta chain) was recorded in a study of blood T cell repertoires in COVID-19. Study-level background: The United States, Italy and Spain provided the acute and convalescent COVID-19 samples.

With 2 bases removed from V and 5 bases from J, the gap between germline ends came to 10 bases. CDR1 and CDR2 from the germline V gene are MNHEY and SVGAGI. The CDR3 is 13 amino acids. The method was immunoSEQ multiplex PCR; TCRdb's version includes in-frame clones alone and lacks a portion of them. The sample lists 250,000 to 300,000 clones, around nine tenths occurring once. Material: peripheral blood. The receptor's source is a woman between 65 and 79 years old with COVID-19, enrolled during active disease. V gene TRBV6-5 combines with J gene TRBJ2-7; D might be TRBD1 (5 bases). The CDR3: CASSYVQGHEQYF. Written as DNA, the CDR3 is TGTGCCAGCAGTTACGTTCAGGGCCACGAGCAGTACTTC.